This T cell receptor (beta chain) was obtained from a study of CD8 T cells in ankylosing spondylitis. Study results and caveats: Clones tied to disease were said to be significantly enriched in matched ankylosing spondylitis synovial fluid. Blood from ankylosing spondylitis patients appeared to carry a characteristic roughly 8-variant TCR beta motif.

To note about this clonotype: Its target is unknown.

A quantitative 5'-RACE method, one with molecular barcodes, was used to make TCR beta libraries. Each CDR3 protein is one row after TCRdb ran MiXCR on the 5' RACE reads. Here the sample spans 250,000 to 350,000 distinct CDR3 sequences, 15% to 20% being singletons. This CDR3 contains 15 residues. V dropped 4 bases and J dropped 8; count of bases not matched to a gene: 13. Germline CDR1 SGHRS, CDR2 YFSETQ. The gene calls are TRBV5-1 and TRBJ1-2; TRBD1 matches 8 bases. This TCR derives from a male donor with ankylosing spondylitis or in good health (not recorded which). Sequencing input: blood, either unsorted or a sorted T cell fraction (not recorded which). The CDR3 nucleotides are TGCGCCAGCAGCCGGGAGGGCGCAGGGGGCATGGGCTACACCTTC. Encoded protein: CASSREGAGGMGYTF.